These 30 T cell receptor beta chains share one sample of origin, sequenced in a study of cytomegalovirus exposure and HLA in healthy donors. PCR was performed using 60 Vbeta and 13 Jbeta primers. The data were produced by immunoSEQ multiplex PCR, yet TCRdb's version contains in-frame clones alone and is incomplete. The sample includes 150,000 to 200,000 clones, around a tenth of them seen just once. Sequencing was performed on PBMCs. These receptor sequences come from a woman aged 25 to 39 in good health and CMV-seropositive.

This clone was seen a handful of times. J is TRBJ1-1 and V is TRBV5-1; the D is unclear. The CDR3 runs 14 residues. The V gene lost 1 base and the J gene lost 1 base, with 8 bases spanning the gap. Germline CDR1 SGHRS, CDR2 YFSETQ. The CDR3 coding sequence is TGCGCCAGCAGCTTGACCGGGGAGAACACTGAAGCTTTCTTT. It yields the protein CASSLTGENTEAFF. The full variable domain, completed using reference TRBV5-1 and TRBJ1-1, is KAGVTQTPRYLIKTRGQQVTLSCSPISGHRSVSWYQQTPGQGLQFLFEYFSETQRNKGNFPGRFSGRQFSNSRSEMNVSTLELGDSALYLCASSLTGENTEAFFGQGTRLTVV.

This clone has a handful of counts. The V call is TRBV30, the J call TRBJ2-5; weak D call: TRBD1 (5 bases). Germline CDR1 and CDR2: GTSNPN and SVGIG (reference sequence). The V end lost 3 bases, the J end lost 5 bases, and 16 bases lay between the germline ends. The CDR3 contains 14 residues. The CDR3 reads CAWRRPRQWETQYF. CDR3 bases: TGTGCCTGGAGGAGGCCTCGACAGTGGGAGACCCAGTACTTC.

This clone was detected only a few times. The CDR3 here is CASSFRLTAEAFF. DNA of the CDR3: TGTGCCAGCAGCTTTCGGTTGACAGCTGAAGCTTTCTTT. The chain couples TRBV5-5 to TRBJ1-1; possibly TRBD1 for D (5 bases). Trimming stripped 2 bases from V and 6 bases from J, with 11 bases between. The CDR3 has 13 amino acids. CDR1 and CDR2 from the germline V gene are SGHKS and YYEKEE (reference sequence).

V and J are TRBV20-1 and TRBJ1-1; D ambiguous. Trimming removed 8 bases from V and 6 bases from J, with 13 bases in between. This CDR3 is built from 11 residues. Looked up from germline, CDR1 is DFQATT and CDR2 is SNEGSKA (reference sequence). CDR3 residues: CSTKRSSEAFF. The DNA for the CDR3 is TGCAGTACTAAGCGATCGTCTGAAGCTTTCTTT.

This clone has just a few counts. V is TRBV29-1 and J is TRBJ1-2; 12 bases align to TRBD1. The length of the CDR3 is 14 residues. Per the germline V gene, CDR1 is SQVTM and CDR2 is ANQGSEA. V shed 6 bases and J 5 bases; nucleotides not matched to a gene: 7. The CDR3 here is CSVPGQGARYGYTF. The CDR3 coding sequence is TGCAGCGTCCCGGGACAGGGGGCGAGGTATGGCTACACCTTC.

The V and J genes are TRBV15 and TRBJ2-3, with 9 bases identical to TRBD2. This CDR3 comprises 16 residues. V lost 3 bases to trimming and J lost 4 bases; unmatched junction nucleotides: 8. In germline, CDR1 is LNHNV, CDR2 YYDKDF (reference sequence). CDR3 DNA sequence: TGTGCCACCAGCAGTCCCGGACTAGCGATCCCAGATACGCAGTATTTT. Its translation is CATSSPGLAIPDTQYF. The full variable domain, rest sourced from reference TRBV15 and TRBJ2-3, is DAMVIQNPRYQVTQFGKPVTLSCSQTLNHNVMYWYQQKSSQAPKLLFHYYDKDFNNEADTPDNFQSRRPNTSFCFLDIRSPGLGDTAMYLCATSSPGLAIPDTQYFGPGTRLTVL.

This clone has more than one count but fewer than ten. The CDR3 DNA sequence: TGTGCCAGCAGCTTAGTGGGCCGGGACAGGGGGGATAGCAATCAGCCCCAGCATTTT. Protein: CASSLVGRDRGDSNQPQHF. The chain links TRBV7-8 to TRBJ1-5, with TRBD1 matching 11 bases. J lost 0 bases, V lost 1 base, and 8 bases had no gene match. The germline CDR1 and CDR2 sequences are SGHVS and FQNEAQ. The CDR3 length is 19 residues.

The CDR3 DNA sequence: TGCAGCGTTGGACAGGCTAACACTGAAGCTTTCTTT. The encoded protein is CSVGQANTEAFF. The chain recombines TRBV29-1 with TRBJ1-1; D might be TRBD1 (6 bases). V shed 4 bases and J shed 2 bases, with 8 bases lying between them. Germline CDR1 SQVTM, CDR2 ANQGSEA. The CDR3 has 12 amino acids.

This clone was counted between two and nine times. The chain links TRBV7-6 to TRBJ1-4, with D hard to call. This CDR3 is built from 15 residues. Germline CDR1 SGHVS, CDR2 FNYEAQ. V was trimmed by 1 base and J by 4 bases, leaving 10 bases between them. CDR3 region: CASSLEGEFNEKLFF. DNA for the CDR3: TGTGCCAGCAGCTTAGAGGGAGAGTTTAATGAAAAACTGTTTTTT.

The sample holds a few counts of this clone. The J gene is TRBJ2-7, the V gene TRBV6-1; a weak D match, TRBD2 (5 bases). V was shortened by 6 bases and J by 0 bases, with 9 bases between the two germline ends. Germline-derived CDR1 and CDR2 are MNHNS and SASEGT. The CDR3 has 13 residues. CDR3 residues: CASRDSSSYEQYF. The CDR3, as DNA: TGTGCCAGCAGGGACTCCAGCTCCTACGAGCAGTACTTC.

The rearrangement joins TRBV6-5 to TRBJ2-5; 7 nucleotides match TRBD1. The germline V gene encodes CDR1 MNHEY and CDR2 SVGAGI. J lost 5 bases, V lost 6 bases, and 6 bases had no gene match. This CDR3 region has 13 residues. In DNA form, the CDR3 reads TGTGCCAGCAGAACCGACAGGGTTGAGACCCAGTACTTC. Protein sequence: CASRTDRVETQYF.

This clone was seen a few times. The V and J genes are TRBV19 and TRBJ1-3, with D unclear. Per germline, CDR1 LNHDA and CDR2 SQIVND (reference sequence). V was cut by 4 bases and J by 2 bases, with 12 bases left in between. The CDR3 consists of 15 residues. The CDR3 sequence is CASSRRESTGNTIYF. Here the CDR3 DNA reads TGTGCCAGTAGTAGACGGGAGTCAACTGGAAACACCATATATTTT.

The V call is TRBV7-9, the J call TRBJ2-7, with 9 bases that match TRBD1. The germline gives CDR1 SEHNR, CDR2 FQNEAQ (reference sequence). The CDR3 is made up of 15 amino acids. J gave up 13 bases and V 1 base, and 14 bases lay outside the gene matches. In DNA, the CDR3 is TGTGCCAGCAGCTTAGACCGGGACAGGGCTTCGCTTATTTACTTC. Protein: CASSLDRDRASLIYF.

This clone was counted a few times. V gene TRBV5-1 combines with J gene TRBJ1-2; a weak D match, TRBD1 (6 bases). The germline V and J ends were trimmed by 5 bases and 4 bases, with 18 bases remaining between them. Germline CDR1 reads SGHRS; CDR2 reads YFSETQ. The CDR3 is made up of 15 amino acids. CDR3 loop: CASRDDRTTGYGYTF. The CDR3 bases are TGCGCCAGCAGAGACGACAGGACCACTGGCTATGGCTACACCTTC.

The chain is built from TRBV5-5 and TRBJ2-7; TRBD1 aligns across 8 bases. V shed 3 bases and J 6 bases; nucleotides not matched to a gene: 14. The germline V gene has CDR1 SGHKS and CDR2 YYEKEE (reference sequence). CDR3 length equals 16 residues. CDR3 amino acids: CASSSRTGGDLGEQYF. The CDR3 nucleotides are TGTGCCAGCAGCTCGCGAACAGGGGGTGACCTTGGCGAGCAGTACTTC.

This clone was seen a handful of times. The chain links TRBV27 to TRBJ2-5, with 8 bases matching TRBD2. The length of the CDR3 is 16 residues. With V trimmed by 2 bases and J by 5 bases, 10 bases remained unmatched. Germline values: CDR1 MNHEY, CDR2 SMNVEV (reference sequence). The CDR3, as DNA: TGTGCCAGCAGTTTAATCGGAGCGGGAGAAAGCGAGACCCAGTACTTC. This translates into CASSLIGAGESETQYF.

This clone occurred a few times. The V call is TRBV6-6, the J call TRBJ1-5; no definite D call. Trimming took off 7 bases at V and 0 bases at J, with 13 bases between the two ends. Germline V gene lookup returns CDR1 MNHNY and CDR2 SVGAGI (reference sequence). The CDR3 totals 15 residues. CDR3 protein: CASNLQTNSNQPQHF. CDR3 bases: TGTGCCAGCAACCTACAGACGAATAGCAATCAGCCCCAGCATTTT.

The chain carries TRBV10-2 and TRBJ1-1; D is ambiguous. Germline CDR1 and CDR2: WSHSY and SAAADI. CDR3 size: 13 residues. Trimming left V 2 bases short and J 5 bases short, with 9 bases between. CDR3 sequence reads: CASSEGGKTEAFF. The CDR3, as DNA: TGCGCCAGCAGTGAGGGAGGGAAGACTGAAGCTTTCTTT.

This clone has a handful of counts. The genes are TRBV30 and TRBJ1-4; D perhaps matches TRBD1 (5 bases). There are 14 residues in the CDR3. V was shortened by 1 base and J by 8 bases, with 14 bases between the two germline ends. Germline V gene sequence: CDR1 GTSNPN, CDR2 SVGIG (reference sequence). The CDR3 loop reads CAWSGEGRREKLFF. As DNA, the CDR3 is TGTGCCTGGAGTGGAGAGGGGAGGAGGGAAAAACTGTTTTTT.

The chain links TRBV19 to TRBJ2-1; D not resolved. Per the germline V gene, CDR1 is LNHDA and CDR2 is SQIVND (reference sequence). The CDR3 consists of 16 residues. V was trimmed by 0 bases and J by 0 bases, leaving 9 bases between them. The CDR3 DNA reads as TGTGCCAGTAGTATAGATAGGCGGAGCTCCTACAATGAGCAGTTCTTC. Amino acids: CASSIDRRSSYNEQFF.

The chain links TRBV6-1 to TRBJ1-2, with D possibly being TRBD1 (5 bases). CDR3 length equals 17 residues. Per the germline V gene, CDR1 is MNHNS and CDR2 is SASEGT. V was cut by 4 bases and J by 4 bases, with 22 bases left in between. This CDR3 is CASSVQMLTALSYGYTF. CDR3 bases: TGTGCCAGCAGTGTACAAATGCTGACAGCCCTATCCTATGGCTACACCTTC.

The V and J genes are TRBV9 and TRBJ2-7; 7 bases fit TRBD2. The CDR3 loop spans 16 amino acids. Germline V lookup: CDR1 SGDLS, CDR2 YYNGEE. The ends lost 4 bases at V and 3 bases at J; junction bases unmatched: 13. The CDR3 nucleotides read TGTGCCAGCAGCCCAGCCAATAGCGGGCCATTCTACGAGCAGTACTTC. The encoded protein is CASSPANSGPFYEQYF.

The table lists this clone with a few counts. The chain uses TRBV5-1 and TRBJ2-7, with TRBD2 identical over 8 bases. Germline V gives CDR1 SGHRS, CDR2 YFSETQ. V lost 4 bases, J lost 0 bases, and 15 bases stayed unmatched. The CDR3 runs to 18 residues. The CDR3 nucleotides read TGCGCCAGCAGCATACGGTATCGGGAGGGGGTCCCCTCCTACGAGCAGTACTTC. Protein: CASSIRYREGVPSYEQYF.

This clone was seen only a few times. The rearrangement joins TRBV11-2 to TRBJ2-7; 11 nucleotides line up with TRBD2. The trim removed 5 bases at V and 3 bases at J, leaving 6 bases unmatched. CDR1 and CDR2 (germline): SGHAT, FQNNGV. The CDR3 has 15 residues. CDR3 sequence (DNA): TGTGCCAGCAGCAAGACTAGCGGGACTAACTACGAGCAGTACTTC. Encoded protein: CASSKTSGTNYEQYF.

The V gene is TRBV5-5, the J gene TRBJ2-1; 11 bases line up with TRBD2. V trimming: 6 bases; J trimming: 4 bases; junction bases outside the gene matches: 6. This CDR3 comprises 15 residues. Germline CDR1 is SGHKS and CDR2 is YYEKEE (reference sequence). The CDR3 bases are TGTGCCAGCATACTGACTAGCGGGATATACAATGAGCAGTTCTTC. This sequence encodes CASILTSGIYNEQFF.

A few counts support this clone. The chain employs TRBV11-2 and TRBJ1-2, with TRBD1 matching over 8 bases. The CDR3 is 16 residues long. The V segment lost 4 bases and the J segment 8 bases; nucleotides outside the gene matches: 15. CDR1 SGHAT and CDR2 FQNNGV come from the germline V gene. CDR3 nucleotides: TGTGCCAGCAGCTCGAATGGCGCAGGGGGCGACTCGGGCTACACCTTC. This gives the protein CASSSNGAGGDSGYTF.

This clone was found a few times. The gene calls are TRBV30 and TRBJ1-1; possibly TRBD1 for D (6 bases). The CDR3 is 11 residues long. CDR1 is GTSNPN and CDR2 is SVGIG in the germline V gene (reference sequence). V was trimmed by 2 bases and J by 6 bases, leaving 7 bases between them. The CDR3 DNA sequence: TGTGCCTGGAGTCAGGGGCCTGAAGCTTTCTTT. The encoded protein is CAWSQGPEAFF.

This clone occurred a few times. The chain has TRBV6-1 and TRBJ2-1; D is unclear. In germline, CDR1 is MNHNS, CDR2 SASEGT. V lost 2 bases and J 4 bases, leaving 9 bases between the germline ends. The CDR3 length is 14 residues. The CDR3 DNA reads TGTGCCAGCAGTGAAAGAGGCATTTACAATGAGCAGTTCTTC. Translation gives CASSERGIYNEQFF.

The chain's CDR3 is CASSYRDIGEAFF. CDR3 coding DNA: TGTGCCAGCAGCTACCGGGACATTGGTGAAGCTTTCTTT. The chain combines TRBV5-4 with TRBJ1-1; D possibly corresponds to TRBD1 (6 bases). Looked up from germline, CDR1 is SGHNT and CDR2 is YYREEE (reference sequence). V was shortened by 3 bases and J by 7 bases, with 13 bases between the two germline ends. The CDR3 runs to 13 residues.

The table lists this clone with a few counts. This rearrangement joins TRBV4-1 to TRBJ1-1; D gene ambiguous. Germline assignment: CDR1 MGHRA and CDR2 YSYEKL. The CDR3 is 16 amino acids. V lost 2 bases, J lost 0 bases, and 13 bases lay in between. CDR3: CASSQPNGLMNTEAFF. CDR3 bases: TGCGCCAGCAGCCAACCTAACGGACTGATGAACACTGAAGCTTTCTTT.